A selection of T cell receptor beta chains follows, all from one sample in a study of CD8 T cells in Susac syndrome. TCRdb re-analysed the immunoSEQ multiplex PCR reads in MiXCR, keeping a single row per CDR3 protein. The table includes some 120,000 distinct CDR3 sequences, about 94% detected once. Sequencing was carried out using CD8+ T cells from PBMCs. The receptor set was obtained from a human donor with Susac syndrome. The CDR3 runs from the conserved cysteine through the conserved F or W. Fields, in order: CDR3 DNA, CDR3 protein, V gene, D gene, clone size, J gene. D genes are given only for firm matches. Size is stated for part of the rows, as once, few or many counts, or as a class when the clone is expanded.

CDR3 DNA: -; CDR3 protein: CASSESAVQLMKNCFF; V gene: TRBV10-1; D gene: -; clone size: -; J gene: TRBJ1-4
CDR3 DNA: TGTGCCAGCAGTTTATGGACGGAGAACACTGAAGCTTTCTTT; CDR3 protein: CASSLWTENTEAFF; V gene: TRBV28; D gene: -; clone size: -; J gene: TRBJ1-1
CDR3 DNA: TGTGCCAGCAGCCCCGGGACAGCTGAAGCTTTCTTT; CDR3 protein: CASSPGTAEAFF; V gene: TRBV5-4; D gene: TRBD1; clone size: -; J gene: TRBJ1-1
CDR3 DNA: TGTGCCAGCAGCTTGTTAGGGGGCGGCTACGAGCAGTACTTC; CDR3 protein: CASSLLGGGYEQYF; V gene: TRBV5-8; D gene: TRBD1; clone size: -; J gene: TRBJ2-7
CDR3 DNA: TGTGCCAGCAGCCCGTACACTCGCGGGGAGCTGTTTTTT; CDR3 protein: CASSPYTRGELFF; V gene: TRBV7-8; D gene: -; clone size: -; J gene: TRBJ2-2
CDR3 DNA: TGCAGCGTTGAAGGACTCGGGGGGCACACTGAAGCTTTCTTT; CDR3 protein: CSVEGLGGHTEAFF; V gene: TRBV29-1; D gene: -; clone size: -; J gene: TRBJ1-1
CDR3 DNA: TGCAGTGCCAGTGACAGGGGTAGGGGCTACACCTTC; CDR3 protein: CSASDRGRGYTF; V gene: TRBV20-1; D gene: TRBD1; clone size: once; J gene: TRBJ1-2
CDR3 DNA: TGTGCCAGCAGTCCTACGCCTGGGGAGAGGCGCACAGATACGCAGTATTTT; CDR3 protein: CASSPTPGERRTDTQYF; V gene: TRBV11-1; D gene: -; clone size: -; J gene: TRBJ2-3
CDR3 DNA: TGCGCCAGCAGCCCCCTCGGACGGACTAACTATGGCTACACCTTC; CDR3 protein: CASSPLGRTNYGYTF; V gene: TRBV4-3; D gene: -; clone size: -; J gene: TRBJ1-2
CDR3 DNA: TGCGCCAGCAGCCAAGATCGATCAGCTAACTATGGCTACACCTTC; CDR3 protein: CASSQDRSANYGYTF; V gene: TRBV4-3; D gene: -; clone size: -; J gene: TRBJ1-2
CDR3 DNA: TGTGCCAGCAGTCTCATAGCGGGGGGGGACAATGAGCAGTTCTTC; CDR3 protein: CASSLIAGGDNEQFF; V gene: TRBV27; D gene: TRBD2; clone size: once; J gene: TRBJ2-1
CDR3 DNA: TGTGCCAGTAGTATGGACCGGACAGGGCGGAACACTGAAGCTTTCTTT; CDR3 protein: CASSMDRTGRNTEAFF; V gene: TRBV19; D gene: TRBD1; clone size: once; J gene: TRBJ1-1
CDR3 DNA: TGTGCCAGCAGCTTGGTCAACCTTGGATTGAACACTGAAGCTTTCTTT; CDR3 protein: CASSLVNLGLNTEAFF; V gene: TRBV5-6; D gene: -; clone size: -; J gene: TRBJ1-1
CDR3 DNA: TGTGCCACCTTATGGGGGGCCGGGGGCTACACCTTC; CDR3 protein: CATLWGAGGYTF; V gene: TRBV11-2; D gene: -; clone size: -; J gene: TRBJ1-2
CDR3 DNA: TGTGCCAGCAGCCAAGAGCGGAGTTACGAGCAGTACTTC; CDR3 protein: CASSQERSYEQYF; V gene: TRBV3-1; D gene: -; clone size: -; J gene: TRBJ2-7
CDR3 DNA: TGTGCCAGCAGTGGCAGCGGAACGGGGAATGAGCAGTTCTTC; CDR3 protein: CASSGSGTGNEQFF; V gene: TRBV6-4; D gene: -; clone size: -; J gene: TRBJ2-1
CDR3 DNA: TGTGCCAGCAGCTTAGGAGAAAGCGCCGGGGAGAATGAGCAGTTCTTC; CDR3 protein: CASSLGESAGENEQFF; V gene: TRBV7-9; D gene: -; clone size: -; J gene: TRBJ2-1
CDR3 DNA: TGTGCCAGCAGTGCATCCGGGACTGCCGGGCCGAACACCGGGGAGCTGTTTTTT; CDR3 protein: CASSASGTAGPNTGELFF; V gene: TRBV28; D gene: -; clone size: once; J gene: TRBJ2-2
CDR3 DNA: TGTGCCAGCAGCTTACGCTGGGATACGCAGTATTTT; CDR3 protein: CASSLRWDTQYF; V gene: TRBV13; D gene: -; clone size: -; J gene: TRBJ2-3
CDR3 DNA: TGTGCCAGCAGCGGTGGGACAGACTATGGCTACACCTTC; CDR3 protein: CASSGGTDYGYTF; V gene: TRBV9; D gene: TRBD1; clone size: -; J gene: TRBJ1-2
CDR3 DNA: TGTGCCAGCAGCCGTGACCTGGGGTCACCCCTCCACTTT; CDR3 protein: CASSRDLGSPLHF; V gene: TRBV6-6; D gene: -; clone size: -; J gene: TRBJ1-6
CDR3 DNA: TGCAGCGTCCGCAGGGACCCCACGGGGGAGCAGTACTTC; CDR3 protein: CSVRRDPTGEQYF; V gene: TRBV29-1; D gene: -; clone size: -; J gene: TRBJ2-7
CDR3 DNA: TGTGCCTCCGGACAGGGTCGTGACGGGGAGCTGTTTTTT; CDR3 protein: CASGQGRDGELFF; V gene: TRBV24-1; D gene: TRBD1; clone size: -; J gene: TRBJ2-2
CDR3 DNA: TGTGCCAGCAGCTTAGCCCCCGGGGAGGATGGCTACACCTTC; CDR3 protein: CASSLAPGEDGYTF; V gene: TRBV7-9; D gene: -; clone size: -; J gene: TRBJ1-2
CDR3 DNA: TGTGCCAGCAGTTCCTCAGGGGTATCCGAAGAGACCCAGTACTTC; CDR3 protein: CASSSSGVSEETQYF; V gene: TRBV12-3/TRBV12-4; D gene: -; clone size: -; J gene: TRBJ2-5
CDR3 DNA: TGCAGTGCTCCAGTTCAAGCGGGGGGATCCTACGAGCAGTACTTC; CDR3 protein: CSAPVQAGGSYEQYF; V gene: TRBV20-1; D gene: TRBD2; clone size: -; J gene: TRBJ2-7
CDR3 DNA: TGTGCCTGGAGTTCAACAGGGGGGGACGGCTACACCTTC; CDR3 protein: CAWSSTGGDGYTF; V gene: TRBV30; D gene: TRBD1; clone size: once; J gene: TRBJ1-2
CDR3 DNA: TGCAGTGCTAGAGATGGGACTAGCGGGAGGAATGAGCAGTTCTTC; CDR3 protein: CSARDGTSGRNEQFF; V gene: TRBV20-1; D gene: TRBD2; clone size: -; J gene: TRBJ2-1
CDR3 DNA: TGTGCCAGCAGTGAGAGGGGGGGGACTAGCTGGGAGACCCAGTACTTC; CDR3 protein: CASSERGGTSWETQYF; V gene: TRBV2; D gene: TRBD2; clone size: -; J gene: TRBJ2-5
CDR3 DNA: TGTGCCACCACGCCGGGGCAGTTGAACACCGGGGAGCTGTTTTTT; CDR3 protein: CATTPGQLNTGELFF; V gene: TRBV15; D gene: -; clone size: -; J gene: TRBJ2-2
CDR3 DNA: TGTGCCAGCAGCGGGGCAGGGGGCGCAGTCAATGAGCAGTTCTTC; CDR3 protein: CASSGAGGAVNEQFF; V gene: TRBV9; D gene: TRBD1; clone size: -; J gene: TRBJ2-1
CDR3 DNA: TGTGCCACCAGCGGACCAGCCGGTCAGCCCCAGCATTTT; CDR3 protein: CATSGPAGQPQHF; V gene: TRBV15; D gene: -; clone size: -; J gene: TRBJ1-5
CDR3 DNA: TGTGCCAGCAGCCCCCCCTCTCAAGAGGAGACCCAGTACTTC; CDR3 protein: CASSPPSQEETQYF; V gene: TRBV13; D gene: -; clone size: once; J gene: TRBJ2-5
CDR3 DNA: TGTGCCAGCATCATCAGGGACAACACAGATACGCAGTATTTT; CDR3 protein: CASIIRDNTDTQYF; V gene: TRBV2; D gene: -; clone size: -; J gene: TRBJ2-3
CDR3 DNA: TGCGCCAGCAGCTTGGGGGGCTATTACGAGCAGTACTTC; CDR3 protein: CASSLGGYYEQYF; V gene: TRBV5-1; D gene: -; clone size: once; J gene: TRBJ2-7
CDR3 DNA: TGTGCCAGCAGTTCCGGGACTAGGATCTACGAGCAGTACTTC; CDR3 protein: CASSSGTRIYEQYF; V gene: TRBV28; D gene: TRBD2; clone size: -; J gene: TRBJ2-7
CDR3 DNA: TGCAGCGTTGGGGGGATAGGGCCTAAAAGGGAGCAGTACTTC; CDR3 protein: CSVGGIGPKREQYF; V gene: TRBV29-1; D gene: -; clone size: -; J gene: TRBJ2-7
CDR3 DNA: TGTGCCTCCGCCGCGACACACAATGAGCAGTTCTTC; CDR3 protein: CASAATHNEQFF; V gene: TRBV30; D gene: -; clone size: -; J gene: TRBJ2-1
CDR3 DNA: TGTGCCAGCAGCTCTCCGGGACAGGGGATCTACGAGCAGTACTTC; CDR3 protein: CASSSPGQGIYEQYF; V gene: TRBV7-3; D gene: TRBD1; clone size: -; J gene: TRBJ2-7
CDR3 DNA: TGTGCCAGCAGCTTACAATACACCTCCTACAATGAGCAGTTCTTC; CDR3 protein: CASSLQYTSYNEQFF; V gene: TRBV7-8; D gene: -; clone size: -; J gene: TRBJ2-1
CDR3 DNA: TGTGCCAGCAGCTTACTCCTTACTAGCACAGATACGCAGTATTTT; CDR3 protein: CASSLLLTSTDTQYF; V gene: TRBV7-9; D gene: -; clone size: -; J gene: TRBJ2-3
CDR3 DNA: TGCGCCAGCAGCCAAGGGCCCGGGGGGGGCGGTTTCTTC; CDR3 protein: CASSQGPGGGGFF; V gene: TRBV4-1; D gene: TRBD2; clone size: -; J gene: TRBJ2-1
CDR3 DNA: TGTGCCAGCAGTCCAGGGGCGGCCTACAATGAGCAGTTCTTC; CDR3 protein: CASSPGAAYNEQFF; V gene: TRBV6-5; D gene: -; clone size: -; J gene: TRBJ2-1
CDR3 DNA: TGTGCCAGCAGCGTAGGAACCGACGTCCCCGAGCAGTACTTC; CDR3 protein: CASSVGTDVPEQYF; V gene: TRBV9; D gene: -; clone size: -; J gene: TRBJ2-7
CDR3 DNA: TGTGCCAGCAGTGGTGGACTAGCGGGCGGACATCCCCAAGAGACCCAGTACTTC; CDR3 protein: CASSGGLAGGHPQETQYF; V gene: TRBV25-1; D gene: TRBD2; clone size: -; J gene: TRBJ2-5
CDR3 DNA: TGCGCCAGCAGCCAAGTATCGGACAATGAGCAGTTCTTC; CDR3 protein: CASSQVSDNEQFF; V gene: TRBV4-3; D gene: -; clone size: -; J gene: TRBJ2-1
CDR3 DNA: TGCGCCAGCAGCCCCCAGTTGGGGGACAGGGTCTACGAGCAGTACTTC; CDR3 protein: CASSPQLGDRVYEQYF; V gene: TRBV4-3; D gene: TRBD1; clone size: -; J gene: TRBJ2-7
CDR3 DNA: TGTGCCAGCAGCCAAACCCCCGGGGAGCAGTACTTC; CDR3 protein: CASSQTPGEQYF; V gene: TRBV4-2; D gene: -; clone size: -; J gene: TRBJ2-7
CDR3 DNA: TGTGCCAGCAGTGAGAGACACAATATCAACACAGATACGCAGTATTTT; CDR3 protein: CASSERHNINTDTQYF; V gene: TRBV25-1; D gene: -; clone size: -; J gene: TRBJ2-3
CDR3 DNA: TGTGCCAGCAGTGAGGACAGGCGTCCAGAGACCCAGTACTTC; CDR3 protein: CASSEDRRPETQYF; V gene: TRBV9; D gene: TRBD1; clone size: -; J gene: TRBJ2-5
CDR3 DNA: TGTGCCAGCAGCTTGTGGGGGACCCTCTACAATGAGCAGTTCTTC; CDR3 protein: CASSLWGTLYNEQFF; V gene: TRBV5-6; D gene: -; clone size: -; J gene: TRBJ2-1